These T cell receptor beta chains were read from a single sample in a study of early T cells in non-severe SARS-CoV-2 infection. TCRdb re-called the 5' RACE reads through MiXCR, storing one row per CDR3 protein. The profile shows 65,000 to 85,000 distinct CDR3 sequences, around 13% of them singletons. Sequenced: whole blood. Receptor source: an adult who was a healthcare worker with PCR-confirmed SARS-CoV-2 infection or an uninfected control (not recorded which). Both conserved end residues are part of each CDR3. A D gene is named only where the DNA matches it firmly. Only part of the rows carry a size: once, few, many, or a class if the clone is expanded.

v_call	d_call	j_call	clone_size	cdr3_aa	cdr3_nt
TRBV5-4	NA	TRBJ1-4	many	CASSIAGTVVTNEKLFF	TGTGCCAGCAGCATTGCCGGGACCGTGGTAACTAATGAAAAACTGTTTTTT
TRBV7-9	TRBD2	TRBJ2-7	NA	CATNGGPGGHYEQYF	TGTGCCACCAACGGTGGGCCGGGAGGGCACTACGAGCAGTACTTC
TRBV28	NA	TRBJ2-7	few	CASSPGVFHEQYF	TGTGCCAGCAGTCCCGGAGTCTTCCACGAGCAGTACTTC
TRBV20-1	TRBD1	TRBJ2-5	NA	CSARSGTGAQGETQYF	TGCAGTGCTAGATCCGGGACAGGGGCCCAGGGAGAGACCCAGTACTTC
TRBV5-1	NA	TRBJ1-4	few	CASSFTGKGEKLFF	TGCGCCAGCAGCTTCACAGGGAAGGGTGAAAAACTGTTTTTT
TRBV5-4	TRBD1	TRBJ1-2	few	CASSSGQGVMKNYGYTF	TGTGCCAGCAGCTCCGGACAGGGGGTAATGAAGAACTATGGCTACACCTTC
TRBV10-3	TRBD1	TRBJ2-1	few	CAISGTGPNEQFF	TGTGCCATCAGTGGGACAGGCCCCAATGAGCAGTTCTTC
TRBV20-1	TRBD2	TRBJ2-2	NA	CSALAGEGHTGELFF	TGCAGTGCTTTAGCGGGAGAGGGACACACCGGGGAGCTGTTTTTT
TRBV12-5	NA	TRBJ2-7	many	CASGPAVGYEQYF	TGTGCTAGTGGTCCTGCAGTGGGCTACGAGCAGTACTTC
TRBV27	TRBD2	TRBJ2-3	many	CASSLSLAADTQYF	TGTGCCAGCAGTTTAAGTCTAGCGGCAGATACGCAGTATTTT
TRBV20-1	NA	TRBJ1-4	many	CSARDRQSTNEKLFF	TGCAGTGCTAGAGATCGGCAGTCAACTAATGAAAAACTGTTTTTT
TRBV7-9	TRBD1	TRBJ1-1	NA	CASSLRTGRAFF	TGTGCCAGCAGCCTCCGGACAGGGCGAGCTTTCTTT
TRBV12-3/TRBV12-4	NA	TRBJ1-1	NA	CASSLGFPNTEAFF	TGTGCCAGCAGTTTAGGATTCCCGAACACTGAAGCTTTCTTT
TRBV7-8	NA	TRBJ2-1	few	CASSSGQKHYNEQFF	TGTGCCAGCAGCTCAGGACAAAAGCACTACAATGAGCAGTTCTTC
TRBV12-3/TRBV12-4	NA	TRBJ2-1	NA	CASSPSMGTSYNEQFF	TGTGCCAGCAGTCCGTCGATGGGGACTTCCTACAATGAGCAGTTCTTC
TRBV28	NA	TRBJ2-3	NA	CASISRDTQYF	TGTGCCAGCATTTCAAGAGATACGCAGTATTTT
TRBV12-3/TRBV12-4	NA	TRBJ1-1	few	CASSGGGLAIMNTEAFF	TGTGCCAGCAGTGGGGGGGGACTAGCCATAATGAACACTGAAGCTTTCTTT
TRBV11-2	NA	TRBJ2-3	many	CASSLVGGADTQYF	TGTGCCAGCAGCTTAGTTGGGGGCGCAGATACGCAGTATTTT
TRBV30	TRBD2	TRBJ2-3	NA	CAWSLGAGDYDTQYF	TGTGCCTGGAGTCTGGGAGCGGGAGACTACGATACGCAGTATTTT
TRBV19	NA	TRBJ1-2	few	CASSIAGTYGYTF	TGTGCCAGTAGTATAGCTGGAACCTATGGCTACACCTTC
TRBV20-1	NA	TRBJ2-7	NA	CSAQLPVSEEQYF	TGCAGTGCTCAATTGCCGGTGTCGGAGGAGCAGTACTTC
TRBV6-4	NA	TRBJ2-1	many	CASSDRDTNEQFF	TGTGCCAGCAGTGATCGAGATACCAATGAGCAGTTCTTC